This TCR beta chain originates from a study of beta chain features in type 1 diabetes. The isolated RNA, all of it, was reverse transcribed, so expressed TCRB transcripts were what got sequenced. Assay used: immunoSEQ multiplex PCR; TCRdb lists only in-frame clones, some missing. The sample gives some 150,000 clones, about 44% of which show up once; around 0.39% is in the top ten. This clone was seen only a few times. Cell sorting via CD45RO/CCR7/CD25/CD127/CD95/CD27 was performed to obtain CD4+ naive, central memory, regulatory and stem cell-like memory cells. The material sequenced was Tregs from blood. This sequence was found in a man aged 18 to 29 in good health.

Written as DNA, the CDR3 is TGTGCCAGTCTCGGTCTAGTCCTCGAGCAGTACTTC. It translates to CASLGLVLEQYF. The chain is built from TRBV7-3 and TRBJ2-7; D is undetermined. Germline V gives CDR1 SGHTA, CDR2 FQGTGA. The CDR3 has 12 amino acids. V was clipped by 9 bases and J by 6 bases, with 15 bases between them.